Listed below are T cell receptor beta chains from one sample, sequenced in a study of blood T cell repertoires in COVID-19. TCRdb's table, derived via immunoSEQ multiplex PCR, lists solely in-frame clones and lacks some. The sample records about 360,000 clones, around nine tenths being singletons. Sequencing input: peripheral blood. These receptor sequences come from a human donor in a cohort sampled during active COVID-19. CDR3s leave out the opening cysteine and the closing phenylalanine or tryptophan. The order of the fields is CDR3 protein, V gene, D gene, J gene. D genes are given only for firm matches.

ASSLAGGGTRAF,TRBV5-6,.,TRBJ1-1
ASRRQGGQPQH,TRBV3-1/TRBV3-2,TRBD1,TRBJ1-5
ASSLDFGLNSPLH,TRBV5-1,.,TRBJ1-6
ASSSLAGPNSPLH,TRBV28,.,TRBJ1-6
ASSQAPASGSTDTQY,TRBV4-1,TRBD2,TRBJ2-3
ASSLGGAGGETQY,TRBV28,TRBD2,TRBJ2-5
ASSFSRDNTEAF,TRBV5-1,.,TRBJ1-1
ASSIEKQAGRAEAF,TRBV19,.,TRBJ1-1
ASSRRGSGNTIY,TRBV6-5,.,TRBJ1-3
ASSRRGAQRKETQY,TRBV7-2,.,TRBJ2-5
ASSVGRDSNEKLF,TRBV9,TRBD1,TRBJ1-4
AWSVQGTGGNQPQH,TRBV30,TRBD1,TRBJ1-5
ASSPQDTQETQY,TRBV19,.,TRBJ2-5
SASSGLDYNEQF,TRBV20-1,TRBD2,TRBJ2-1
ASSPRTSGGETQY,TRBV11-2,TRBD2,TRBJ2-5
ASSRRGSNQPQH,TRBV19,.,TRBJ1-5
ASSFDTGIFGNEQF,TRBV7-8,.,TRBJ2-1
ASSAGQFSTDTQY,TRBV6-5,.,TRBJ2-3
ASSYGPQRGYEQY,TRBV7-9,TRBD2,TRBJ2-7
ASSLLAGDMDGELF,TRBV5-1,TRBD2,TRBJ2-2
ASSFGTGGSEAF,TRBV6-5,TRBD1,TRBJ1-1
ASSFFDSTSTDTQY,TRBV5-6,.,TRBJ2-3
ASRADSRNQPQH,TRBV2,.,TRBJ1-5
ASSTGRGGIGYT,TRBV5-6,.,TRBJ1-2
SVEGLAGGRRDTQY,TRBV29-1,TRBD2,TRBJ2-3
ASSPSPGTSNEQF,TRBV7-2,TRBD2,TRBJ2-1
ASSSRGAGETQY,TRBV7-8,.,TRBJ2-5
ASSAYPGHSNEKLF,TRBV7-2,.,TRBJ1-4
AISESGQQNSPLH,TRBV10-3,TRBD1,TRBJ1-6
ASSLAIGVSEKLF,TRBV5-1,.,TRBJ1-4
ASSIREMGGMGPYNEQF,TRBV19,TRBD2,TRBJ2-1
ASSPGDDTQY,TRBV7-3,.,TRBJ2-3
ASSDIAGTEAF,TRBV6-1,.,TRBJ1-1
ASSLHGLAAVNEQF,TRBV11-3,TRBD2,TRBJ2-1
AVGQSSGNTIY,TRBV30,.,TRBJ1-3
ASRTGDGYGYT,TRBV5-5,TRBD1,TRBJ1-2
AWSVRRQAQETQY,TRBV30,.,TRBJ2-5
ASRLGQGSNQPQH,TRBV12-2,.,TRBJ1-5
ASALWTGRDEKLF,TRBV25-1,TRBD1,TRBJ1-4
ASSQTGTSGYLTGELF,TRBV4-1,TRBD2,TRBJ2-2
ASSPYRVAYEQY,TRBV7-3,.,TRBJ2-7
ASRSLAGDYNEQF,TRBV6-5,TRBD2,TRBJ2-1
ASRLVRGKETQY,TRBV23-1,.,TRBJ2-5
ASRGTGSFMNTEAF,TRBV10-2,TRBD1,TRBJ1-1
ATGGAGGVGETQY,TRBV2,TRBD2,TRBJ2-5
AWKEGSVTEAF,TRBV30,.,TRBJ1-1
ASSLVVSGSVRV,TRBV5-8,TRBD2,TRBJ2-1
ASSRGIVTDTQY,TRBV7-9,.,TRBJ2-3